The T cell receptor beta chain described here comes from a study of identifying expanded T cells in peripheral blood. Sequencing used immunoSEQ multiplex PCR; TCRdb keeps in-frame clones, though not all of them. Of under 150,000 clones in the sample, less than 90% were seen once. Turning to this clone: The antigen remains unidentified.

The CDR3 loop spans 11 amino acids. V lost 4 bases, J lost 8 bases, and 5 bases lay in between. The germline V gene encodes CDR1 MDHEN and CDR2 SYDVKM. Study conclusions and caveats: About 1.2 clones differed between technical replicates, versus approximately 16 and 19 over time. Two-week clone count variance significantly increased as total template count grew.

The V and J genes are TRBV28 and TRBJ1-4; no clear D gene. The clonotype originates from a person between 18 and 70 years old in good health. The specimen sequenced was blood. The CDR3: CASSWTEKLFF. The CDR3 DNA follows: TGTGCCAGCAGTTGGACCGAAAAACTGTTTTTT. Drawing the rest from reference TRBV28 and TRBJ1-4, the complete variable domain is DVKVTQSSRYLVKRTGEKVFLECVQDMDHENMFWYRQDPGLGLRLIYFSYDVKMKEKGDIPEGYSVSREKKERFSLILESASTNQTSMYLCASSWTEKLFFGSGTQLSVL.